The 24 T cell receptor beta chains presented below share a single source sample, sequenced in a study of Ad26.COV2.S vaccination and SARS-CoV-2 variants. Only in-frame clones appear in the TCRdb table, and some are missing; sequencing was by immunoSEQ multiplex PCR. This sample has 300,000 to 350,000 clones, with around 89% found just once. As for treatment: roughly 19 received Ad26.COV2.S at low or high dose, single or two shots; roughly five received placebo; per-sample allocation not given. After the first vaccine or placebo injection, samples were drawn on day 63. The sample consisted of peripheral blood, taken in a trial of Ad26.COV2.S vaccine versus placebo. The receptors here all came from a person aged 18-60 years who received the Ad26.COV2.S COVID-19 vaccine or a placebo.

The DNA for the CDR3 is TGCGCCAGCAGCTCCGGGACAGGCCCCTACGAGCAGTACTTC. This encodes CASSSGTGPYEQYF. The genes are TRBV5-1 and TRBJ2-7, with 8 nucleotides matching TRBD1. The CDR3 sequence is 14 residues long. Germline CDR1 reads SGHRS; CDR2 reads YFSETQ. J was trimmed by 2 bases and V by 3 bases; bases with no gene match: 4.

The chain couples TRBV11-2 to TRBJ2-5, with 9 bases that match TRBD1. The CDR3 is 16 amino acids. Trimming at V came to 5 bases and at J to 5 bases, leaving 12 bases not matched to a gene. Germline CDR1 reads SGHAT; CDR2 reads FQNNGV. CDR3 protein: CASSATQGAVGETQYF. DNA for the CDR3: TGTGCCAGCAGCGCCACACAGGGGGCTGTCGGTGAGACCCAGTACTTC.

The rearrangement uses TRBV18 and TRBJ1-1; TRBD1 matches 7 bases. The CDR3 extends over 14 amino acids. The germline gives CDR1 KGHSH, CDR2 LQKENI. With V trimmed by 5 bases and J by 0 bases, 3 bases remained unmatched. The CDR3 DNA sequence: TGTGCCAGCTCAGCGGGACAGATGAACACTGAAGCTTTCTTT. It translates to CASSAGQMNTEAFF.

The V and J genes are TRBV5-1 and TRBJ2-7, with D tentatively TRBD1 (6 bases). Germline V gives CDR1 SGHRS, CDR2 YFSETQ. The CDR3 is 12 residues long. Trimming stripped 5 bases from V and 5 bases from J, with 11 bases between. The CDR3 loop reads CASRQGFDEQYF. The CDR3 coding sequence is TGCGCCAGCAGACAGGGTTTCGACGAGCAGTACTTC.

The chain joins TRBV5-1 to TRBJ2-7, with D possibly being TRBD1 (7 bases). The CDR3 has 14 residues. V lost 3 bases to trimming and J lost 0 bases, with 10 bases between them. From germline, CDR1 is SGHRS and CDR2 YFSETQ. CDR3 sequence: CASSWRDSSYEQYF. In DNA form, the CDR3 reads TGCGCCAGCAGCTGGAGGGACAGCTCCTACGAGCAGTACTTC.

This chain connects TRBV7-9 to TRBJ1-1; no firm D call. The CDR3 loop spans 12 amino acids. From germline, CDR1 is SEHNR and CDR2 FQNEAQ (reference sequence). The V end was cut by 2 bases, the J end by 5 bases, with 6 bases between. The CDR3 loop reads CASSLIGTEAFF. For the CDR3, the DNA is TGTGCCAGCAGCTTAATCGGAACTGAAGCTTTCTTT. The entire variable domain, with the rest obtained from reference TRBV7-9 and TRBJ1-1, is as follows: DTGVSQNPRHKITKRGQNVTFRCDPISEHNRLYWYRQTLGQGPEFLTYFQNEAQLEKSRLLSDRFSAERPKGSFSTLEIQRTEQGDSAMYLCASSLIGTEAFFGQGTRLTVV.

The chain is built from TRBV10-3 and TRBJ1-1; D gene ambiguous. The germline gives CDR1 ENHRY, CDR2 SYGVKD. The CDR3 is 15 residues long. V lost 2 bases and J lost 1, with 11 bases in between. Written as DNA, the CDR3 is TGTGCCATCAGTGAGAGAACGGAAAAGAACACTGAAGCTTTCTTT. Protein product: CAISERTEKNTEAFF.

The chain is built from TRBV29-1 and TRBJ2-1; the match to TRBD2 covers 8 bases. CDR1 and CDR2 (germline): SQVTM, ANQGSEA. CDR3 length: 14 residues. The V and J ends lost 6 bases and 0 bases, in that order; junction bases with no gene match: 4. The CDR3 loop reads CSVLAEPSYNEQFF. The CDR3, as DNA: TGCAGCGTACTAGCGGAACCCTCCTACAATGAGCAGTTCTTC.

The chain uses TRBV7-9 and TRBJ2-1, with a weak D call TRBD2 (5 bases). Germline V gene sequence: CDR1 SEHNR, CDR2 FQNEAQ (reference sequence). The CDR3 has 15 amino acids. V dropped 3 bases and J dropped 0 bases, with 9 bases sitting between them. This chain's CDR3 is CASSLRRGSYNEQFF. CDR3 nucleotide sequence: TGTGCCAGCAGCTTGAGACGGGGCTCCTACAATGAGCAGTTCTTC.

The chain is built from TRBV12-5 and TRBJ2-5; a weak D match, TRBD2 (5 bases). Germline-derived CDR1 and CDR2 are LGHNT and FRNRAP. CDR3 length: 13 residues. V lost 8 bases to trimming and J lost 0 bases, with 10 bases between them. CDR3 residues: CASSGGYQETQYF. The DNA for the CDR3 is TGTGCTAGTTCCGGCGGGTACCAAGAGACCCAGTACTTC. Full variable domain (rest looked up from reference TRBV12-5 and TRBJ2-5): DARVTQTPRHKVTEMGQEVTMRCQPILGHNTVFWYRQTMMQGLELLAYFRNRAPLDDSGMPKDRFSAEMPDATLATLKIQPSEPRDSAVYFCASSGGYQETQYFGPGTRLLVL.

The chain is built from TRBV19 and TRBJ1-1, with D perhaps matching TRBD1 (5 bases). Germline values: CDR1 LNHDA, CDR2 SQIVND (reference sequence). CDR3 length: 14 residues. V lost 10 bases to trimming and J lost 3 bases, with 18 bases between them. Written as DNA, the CDR3 is TGTGCCACCACGTCTCAGGGAGGGGACACTGAAGCTTTCTTT. Its protein is CATTSQGGDTEAFF.

The chain couples TRBV12-3 or TRBV12-4 to TRBJ1-1; the D is unclear. V lost 2 bases, J lost 4 bases, and 8 bases lay in between. CDR3 size: 13 residues. The CDR3 protein is CASSLHGLTEAFF. DNA of the CDR3: TGTGCCAGCAGTTTACATGGACTCACTGAAGCTTTCTTT.

The gene calls are TRBV7-6 and TRBJ1-1; D may be TRBD1 (6 bases). The germline V and J ends were trimmed by 1 base and 0 bases, with 12 bases remaining between them. Germline CDR1 and CDR2: SGHVS and FNYEAQ. This CDR3 is 16 amino acids long. CDR3: CASSLETGGMNTEAFF. In DNA, the CDR3 is TGTGCCAGCAGCTTAGAGACAGGCGGTATGAACACTGAAGCTTTCTTT.

The chain combines TRBV14 with TRBJ2-7; unclear D gene. The CDR3 runs 15 residues. The V end lost 0 bases, the J end lost 4 bases, and 13 bases lay between the germline ends. The germline gives CDR1 SGHDN, CDR2 FVKESK. The CDR3 DNA sequence: TGTGCCAGCAGCCAAGATCTTGACGGCACATACGAGCAGTACTTC. Translation gives CASSQDLDGTYEQYF.

The table lists this clone with a few counts. The chain uses TRBV3-1 (or the pseudogene TRBV3-2) and TRBJ1-2; a weak D match, TRBD1 (5 bases). The CDR3 has 15 residues. The germline V gene encodes CDR1 LGHDT and CDR2 YNNKEL (reference sequence). V lost 1 base and J lost 3, with 12 bases in between. As DNA, the CDR3 is TGTGCCAGCAGCCAAGGAGGGGTTAGGGACTATGGCTACACCTTC. It encodes CASSQGGVRDYGYTF.

The V gene is TRBV2, the J gene TRBJ1-4, with 8 bases identical to TRBD1. Germline values: CDR1 SNHLY, CDR2 FYNNEI. The CDR3 covers 16 residues. Trimming cost V 5 bases and J 5 bases; bases outside gene matches: 10. The CDR3 region has the DNA TGTGCCAGCAGTCTCCTTCCGACAGGGGAGAATGAAAAACTGTTTTTT. Protein sequence: CASSLLPTGENEKLFF.

The J gene is TRBJ2-5, the V gene TRBV3-1 (or the pseudogene TRBV3-2); D is perhaps TRBD1 (5 bases). The germline V gene encodes CDR1 LGHDT and CDR2 YNNKEL (reference sequence). Between the trimmed V and J ends, which lost 4 bases and 2 bases, there was a span of 11 bases. CDR3 size: 14 residues. As DNA, the CDR3 is TGTGCCAGCAGCCTCAGACAGACACAAGAGACCCAGTACTTC. Translated, it gives CASSLRQTQETQYF.

The sample holds one count of this clone. The V gene is TRBV4-1, the J gene TRBJ2-4, with TRBD2 as a possible D gene (6 bases). V was cut by 4 bases and J by 1 base, with 20 bases left in between. The CDR3 is made up of 18 amino acids. CDR1 is MGHRA, CDR2 YSYEKL, per germline. CDR3 DNA sequence: TGCGCCAGCAGCCTTGGAGGGGTAAGGGTAGGCGCCAAAAACATTCAGTACTTC. Translation: CASSLGGVRVGAKNIQYF.

With respect to this clone: Other nucleotide sequences from this sample produce the same CDR3. The chain couples TRBV5-1 to TRBJ2-1; no clear D. CDR3 length: 15 amino acids. The germline V gene has CDR1 SGHRS and CDR2 YFSETQ. Between the trimmed V and J ends, which lost 0 bases and 0 bases, there was a span of 7 bases. CDR3 in amino acids: CASSLEGDSYNEQFF. Written as DNA, the CDR3 is TGCGCCAGCAGCTTGGAAGGAGACTCCTACAATGAGCAGTTCTTC.

The J gene is TRBJ1-5, the V gene TRBV15; a weak D match, TRBD1 (5 bases). Germline V gives CDR1 LNHNV, CDR2 YYDKDF (reference sequence). The CDR3 extends over 19 amino acids. Trimming left V 2 bases short and J 4 bases short, with 24 bases between. CDR3 protein: CATSRRYSGIGVPNQPQHF. CDR3 DNA sequence: TGTGCCACCAGCAGACGTTACTCAGGGATCGGAGTGCCGAATCAGCCCCAGCATTTT. Full variable domain (rest looked up from reference TRBV15 and TRBJ1-5): DAMVIQNPRYQVTQFGKPVTLSCSQTLNHNVMYWYQQKSSQAPKLLFHYYDKDFNNEADTPDNFQSRRPNTSFCFLDIRSPGLGDTAMYLCATSRRYSGIGVPNQPQHFGDGTRLSIL.

This chain links TRBV18 with TRBJ2-1; TRBD2 matches 13 bases. With 5 bases clipped from V and 12 bases from J, the junction kept 7 bases outside the gene matches. The CDR3 loop spans 14 amino acids. Germline assignment: CDR1 KGHSH and CDR2 LQKENI. The CDR3 protein is CASSSGLAGDSQFF. CDR3 coding DNA: TGTGCCAGCTCATCCGGACTAGCGGGAGACTCGCAGTTCTTC.

The chain combines TRBV7-8 with TRBJ1-5; D might be TRBD1 (6 bases). The V gene lost 5 bases and the J gene lost 4 bases, with 18 bases spanning the gap. Germline V CDR1 and CDR2: SGHVS, FQNEAQ. The CDR3 totals 16 residues. The CDR3: CASSIRGGRGNQPQHF. The CDR3 coding sequence is TGTGCCAGCAGCATCCGGGGTGGGAGGGGGAATCAGCCCCAGCATTTT.

This clone came up once. J is TRBJ2-7 and V is TRBV19; unclear D gene. CDR1 and CDR2 (germline): LNHDA, SQIVND (reference sequence). The CDR3 is 14 amino acids. Trimming removed 1 base from V and 1 base from J, with 8 bases in between. The CDR3 bases are TGTGCCAGTAGTATAGGGGCCGCTTCCTACGAGCAGTACTTC. This gives the protein CASSIGAASYEQYF.

The gene calls are TRBV5-1 and TRBJ1-6; the D is unclear. V lost 4 bases and J 11 bases, leaving 13 bases between the germline ends. The CDR3 is 13 residues long. CDR1 and CDR2 (germline): SGHRS, YFSETQ. DNA of the CDR3: TGCGCCAGCAGCCCTTCCGACCCGGCACCCCTCCACTTT. Protein: CASSPSDPAPLHF.